Sequencing of this T cell receptor (beta chain) was carried out in a study of cytomegalovirus exposure and HLA in healthy donors. Study-wide background: In a later analysis, it was reported that the approximately 110 validation repertoires had been produced on the same platform as the roughly 610 repertoires belonging to the first cohort.

Study-wide results and limits: In vitro data verified a few CMV-associated chains as specific for CMV antigens.

To note about this clone: Its antigen is unknown.

Trimming removed 7 bases at V and 8 bases at J, with 15 bases between. Germline values: CDR1 MNHEY, CDR2 SMNVEV (reference sequence). CDR3 length: 13 amino acids. Some clones are missing from TCRdb's copy, which holds only in-frame ones; the method was immunoSEQ multiplex PCR. The table includes 97,000 or so clones, about 94% detected once. Sequenced: PBMCs. The receptor was derived from a woman aged 18 to 35 in good health and CMV-seronegative. The chain links TRBV27 to TRBJ2-1; D may be TRBD2 (6 bases). This chain's CDR3 is CASTAGRTYEQFF. The CDR3, as DNA: TGTGCCAGCACGGCCGGGAGAACCTATGAGCAGTTCTTC.